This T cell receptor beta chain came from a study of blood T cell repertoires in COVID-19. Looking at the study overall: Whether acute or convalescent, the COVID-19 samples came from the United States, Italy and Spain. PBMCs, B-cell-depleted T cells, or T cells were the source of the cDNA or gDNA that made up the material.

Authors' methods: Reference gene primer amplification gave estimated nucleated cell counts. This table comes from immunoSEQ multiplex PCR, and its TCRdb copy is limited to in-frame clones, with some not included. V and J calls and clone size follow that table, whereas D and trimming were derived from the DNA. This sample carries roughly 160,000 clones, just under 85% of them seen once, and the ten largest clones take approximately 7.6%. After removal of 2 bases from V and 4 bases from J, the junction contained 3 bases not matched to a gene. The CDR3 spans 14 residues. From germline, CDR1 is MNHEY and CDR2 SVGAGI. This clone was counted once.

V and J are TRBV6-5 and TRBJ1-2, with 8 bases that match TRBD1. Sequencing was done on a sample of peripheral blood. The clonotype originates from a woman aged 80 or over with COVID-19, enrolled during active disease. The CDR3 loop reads CASSYGQGAYGYTF. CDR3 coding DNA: TGTGCCAGCAGTTACGGACAGGGTGCCTATGGCTACACCTTC.